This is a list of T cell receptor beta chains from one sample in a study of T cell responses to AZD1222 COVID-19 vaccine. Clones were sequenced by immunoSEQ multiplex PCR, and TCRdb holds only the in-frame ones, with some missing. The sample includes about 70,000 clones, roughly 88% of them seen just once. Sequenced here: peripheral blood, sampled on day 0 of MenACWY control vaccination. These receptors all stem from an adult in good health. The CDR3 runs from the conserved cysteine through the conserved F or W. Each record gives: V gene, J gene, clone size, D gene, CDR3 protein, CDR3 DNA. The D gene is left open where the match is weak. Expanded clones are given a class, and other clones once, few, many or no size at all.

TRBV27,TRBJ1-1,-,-,CASSLSLGAEAFF,TGTGCCAGCAGTTTATCGTTGGGGGCTGAAGCTTTCTTT
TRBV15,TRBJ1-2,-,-,CATSGGTLSLYGYTF,TGTGCCACCAGCGGCGGGACACTTAGCCTCTATGGCTACACCTTC
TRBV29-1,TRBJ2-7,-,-,CSALRGGHEQYF,TGCAGCGCCCTCCGCGGTGGACACGAGCAGTACTTC
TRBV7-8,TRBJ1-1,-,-,CASSLAGAGMNTEAFF,TGTGCCAGCAGCTTAGCTGGAGCGGGGATGAACACTGAAGCTTTCTTT
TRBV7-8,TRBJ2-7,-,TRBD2,CASSFPRGKAGGDYKQYF,TGTGCCAGCAGCTTCCCGCGGGGGAAGGCCGGGGGGGACTACAAGCAGTACTTC
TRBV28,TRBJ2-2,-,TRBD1,CASSSGGASTGELFF,TGTGCCAGCAGTTCAGGGGGCGCCTCCACCGGGGAGCTGTTTTTT
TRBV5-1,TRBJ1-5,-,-,CASSRRPGSNQPQHF,TGCGCCAGCAGCCGAAGACCTGGGAGCAATCAGCCCCAGCATTTT
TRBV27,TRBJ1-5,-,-,CASSPGARQPQHF,TGTGCCAGCAGTCCAGGGGCTCGTCAGCCCCAGCATTTT
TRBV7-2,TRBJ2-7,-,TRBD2,CASSLTSGPYEQYF,TGTGCCAGCAGCCTGACTAGCGGGCCGTACGAGCAGTACTTC
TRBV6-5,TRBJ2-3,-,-,CASSYIDTQYF,TGTGCCAGCAGTTACATAGATACGCAGTATTTT
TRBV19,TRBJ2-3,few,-,CASRDSSRGTDTQYF,TGTGCCAGTAGGGACAGCAGTCGGGGCACAGATACGCAGTATTTT
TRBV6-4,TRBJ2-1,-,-,CASRPAFNSYNEQFF,TGTGCCAGCAGGCCAGCCTTTAACTCCTACAATGAGCAGTTCTTC
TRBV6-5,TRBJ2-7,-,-,CASSYDDRNVQQYF,TGTGCCAGCAGTTACGATGACAGGAATGTCCAGCAGTACTTC
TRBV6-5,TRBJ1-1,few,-,CASSYAANTEAFF,TGTGCCAGCAGTTACGCAGCGAACACTGAAGCTTTCTTT
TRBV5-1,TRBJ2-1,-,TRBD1,CASSLVGQGANNEQFF,TGCGCCAGCAGCTTGGTGGGACAGGGGGCGAACAATGAGCAGTTCTTC
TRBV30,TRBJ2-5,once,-,CAWGRVQETQYF,TGTGCCTGGGGTAGGGTTCAAGAGACCCAGTACTTC
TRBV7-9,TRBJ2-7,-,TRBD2,CASSSRTSGESEQYF,TGTGCCAGCAGCTCGAGGACTAGCGGGGAGTCCGAGCAGTACTTC
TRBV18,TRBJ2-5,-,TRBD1,CASSPPSGGRETQYF,TGTGCCAGCTCACCACCGTCAGGGGGCCGAGAGACCCAGTACTTC
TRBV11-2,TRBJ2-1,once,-,CASSFSSIIGAGDNEQFF,TGTGCCAGCAGCTTCAGTAGTATTATTGGGGCAGGGGACAATGAGCAGTTCTTC
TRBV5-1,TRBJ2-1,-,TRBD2,CASNQRGLVYNEQFF,TGCGCCAGCAACCAGCGGGGGCTGGTCTACAATGAGCAGTTCTTC
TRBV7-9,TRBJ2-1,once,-,CASSVGVGRATYNEQFF,TGTGCCAGCTCAGTGGGGGTTGGCAGGGCTACCTACAATGAGCAGTTCTTC
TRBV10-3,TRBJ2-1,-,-,CAISATQGYGHGNEQFF,TGTGCCATCAGTGCGACGCAGGGATACGGGCACGGCAATGAGCAGTTCTTC
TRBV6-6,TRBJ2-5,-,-,CASSSGGLWETQYF,TGTGCCAGCAGTTCCGGGGGCCTTTGGGAGACCCAGTACTTC
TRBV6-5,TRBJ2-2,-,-,CASTSGLRNTGELFF,TGTGCCAGCACCTCGGGACTCCGGAACACCGGGGAGCTGTTTTTT
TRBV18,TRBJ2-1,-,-,CASSNSTWGDNEQFF,TGTGCCAGCTCCAATAGTACATGGGGGGACAATGAGCAGTTCTTC
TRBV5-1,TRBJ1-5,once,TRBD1,CASRIADRGQEDNQPQHF,TGCGCCAGCAGAATTGCGGACAGGGGGCAAGAAGACAATCAGCCCCAGCATTTT
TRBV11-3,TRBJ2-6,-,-,CASSSPGAGANVLTF,TGTGCCAGCAGCTCTCCAGGGGCCGGGGCCAACGTCCTGACTTTC
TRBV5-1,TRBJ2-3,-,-,CASSLKQGVDTQYF,TGCGCCAGCAGCTTAAAGCAGGGAGTAGATACGCAGTATTTT
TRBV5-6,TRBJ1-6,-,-,CASRRRGRVNSPLHF,TGTGCCAGCAGACGTCGGGGGAGAGTGAATTCACCCCTCCACTTT
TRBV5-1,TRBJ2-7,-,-,CASSLAFSSREQYF,TGCGCCAGCAGCTTGGCTTTTTCTTCCCGGGAACAGTACTTC
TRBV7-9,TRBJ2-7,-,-,CASSLRASRSYEQYF,TGTGCCAGCAGCTTAAGGGCTTCCCGATCCTACGAGCAGTACTTC
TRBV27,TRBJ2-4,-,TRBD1,CASSLSKDRGSIQYF,TGTGCCAGCAGTTTATCCAAGGACAGGGGATCCATTCAGTACTTC
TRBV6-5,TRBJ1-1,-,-,CASLNREGTEAFF,TGTGCCAGCCTTAACAGGGAAGGGACTGAAGCTTTCTTT